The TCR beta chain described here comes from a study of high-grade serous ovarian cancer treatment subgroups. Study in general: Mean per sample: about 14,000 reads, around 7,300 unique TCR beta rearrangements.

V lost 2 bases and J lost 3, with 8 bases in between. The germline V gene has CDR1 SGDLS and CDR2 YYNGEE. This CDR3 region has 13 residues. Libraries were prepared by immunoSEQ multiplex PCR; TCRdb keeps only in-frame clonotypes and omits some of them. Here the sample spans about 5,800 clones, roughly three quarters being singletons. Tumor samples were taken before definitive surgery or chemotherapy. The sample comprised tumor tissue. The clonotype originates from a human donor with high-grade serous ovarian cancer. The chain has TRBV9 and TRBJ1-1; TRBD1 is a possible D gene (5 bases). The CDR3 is CASSVEGYTEAFF. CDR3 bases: TGTGCCAGCAGCGTTGAGGGGTACACTGAAGCTTTCTTT.